This T cell receptor beta chain was documented in a study of T-cell reconstitution after alpha-beta-depleted transplantation in children. Study outcomes and limitations: Fresh T-cell production supplied most of the T-cell counts and diversity seen one year after transplant. Several hundred rapidly expanded clones from non-depleted graft cells reportedly supplied alpha-beta T cells about two months post-transplant. Surviving recipient cells, namely T cells and thymic progenitors, were the source of high day-60 TCRbeta diversity in some patients.

In regard to this clonotype: Its antigen is as yet unknown.

A library of TCRbeta sequences, prepared with unique molecular identifiers, was generated. One entry per CDR3 protein, called by TCRdb with MiXCR from the PCR reads. Here the sample spans about 500,000 distinct CDR3 sequences, over 9.5% being singletons. Germline CDR1 MNHNS, CDR2 SASEGT. With 6 bases clipped from V and 2 bases from J, the junction kept 7 bases outside the gene matches. CDR3 length: 15 residues. The source material was PBMCs, mostly from graft donor cells, sampled 180 days after TCRalphabeta/CD19-depleted stem cell transplant. This chain links TRBV6-1 with TRBJ2-1; 7 nucleotides line up with TRBD1. This clonotype was sampled from a female patient aged 2-15 years who had a stem cell transplant for aplastic anemia, so the T cells may come from the graft donor. Written as DNA, the CDR3 is TGTGCCAGCAGCCCAGGGACAGTTCCCTACAATGAGCAGTTCTTC. Amino acid sequence: CASSPGTVPYNEQFF.